These 10 T cell receptor beta chains share one sample of origin, sequenced in a study of blood T cell repertoires in COVID-19. Profiled with immunoSEQ multiplex PCR; TCRdb holds only in-frame clones, not every one. The repertoire holds under 300,000 clones, 88% seen once, with 0.75% to 1% in the top ten. Input material: PBMCs or T cells enriched from blood (not recorded which). The receptors originated from a woman aged 30 to 39 who had recovered from COVID-19.

In DNA, the CDR3 is TGTGCCAGCAGCATGGGACAGGGGGGCTCTGAAGCTTTCTTT. This translates into CASSMGQGGSEAFF. V is TRBV7-9 and J is TRBJ1-1; 11 bases are shared with TRBD1. After removal of 5 bases from V and 6 bases from J, the junction contained 5 bases not matched to a gene. CDR3 length: 14 residues. Germline V gene lookup returns CDR1 SEHNR and CDR2 FQNEAQ (reference sequence).

The gene calls are TRBV2 and TRBJ2-7; TRBD2 matches 8 bases. This CDR3 has 14 amino acids. J lost 0 bases, V lost 6 bases, and 4 bases had no gene match. CDR1 and CDR2 from the germline V gene are SNHLY and FYNNEI. The CDR3, as DNA: TGTGCCAGCAGAGATAGCGGGGCCTCCTACGAGCAGTACTTC. It specifies CASRDSGASYEQYF.

This clone was recorded once. The V call is TRBV27, the J call TRBJ2-7; possible D gene TRBD2, 5 bases. This CDR3 contains 14 residues. Between the trimmed V and J ends, which lost 6 bases and 2 bases, there was a span of 14 bases. Germline CDR1 and CDR2: MNHEY and SMNVEV (reference sequence). In DNA form, the CDR3 reads TGTGCCAGCAGGAAACGGGGTGAGGCCTACGAGCAGTACTTC. This gives the protein CASRKRGEAYEQYF.

CDR3 in amino acids: CAMQGLSNYEQYF. The DNA for the CDR3 is TGTGCCATGCAGGGACTCTCAAACTACGAGCAGTACTTC. The rearrangement joins TRBV7-8 to TRBJ2-7; possibly TRBD2 for D (6 bases). Germline V gene lookup returns CDR1 SGHVS and CDR2 FQNEAQ. The CDR3 is 13 amino acids. V lost 10 bases and J 3 bases, leaving 16 bases between the germline ends.

The rearrangement joins TRBV7-2 to TRBJ1-5, with D possibly matching TRBD1 (6 bases). V was trimmed by 0 bases and J by 16 bases, leaving 16 bases between them. This CDR3 has 13 amino acids. Germline CDR1 and CDR2: SGHTA and FQGNSA. The CDR3 sequence: CASSLAPQGPVHF. The CDR3 DNA sequence: TGTGCCAGCAGCTTAGCCCCACAGGGTCCCGTACATTTT.

The J gene is TRBJ1-1, the V gene TRBV7-9; D not certain. Trimming took off 3 bases at V and 5 bases at J, with 10 bases between the two ends. The CDR3 has 13 amino acids. The germline V gene encodes CDR1 SEHNR and CDR2 FQNEAQ (reference sequence). The CDR3, as DNA: TGTGCCAGCAGCTTCGTCGAGGCGACTGAAGCTTTCTTT. Translating gives CASSFVEATEAFF.

This chain joins TRBV9 and TRBJ2-1, with D possibly matching TRBD2 (5 bases). Germline V gene data show CDR1 as SGDLS and CDR2 as YYNGEE. Trimming took off 0 bases at V and 6 bases at J, with 19 bases between the two ends. This CDR3 is 17 amino acids long. The CDR3 protein is CASSVAGVIPSVNEQFF. The CDR3 region has the DNA TGTGCCAGCAGCGTAGCCGGGGTCATACCATCGGTCAATGAGCAGTTCTTC.

The CDR3 nucleotides are TGTGCAAGTCGCTTAGGGGGACTAGCGAAGGAAGGGGAGCAGTTCTTC. As protein: CASRLGGLAKEGEQFF. The gene calls are TRBV12-2 and TRBJ2-1; no check of the table's D call, TRBD2, against the DNA was made. TRBV12-2 is described as a pseudogene. The CDR3 runs 16 residues.

This clone was observed a single time. The genes are TRBV23-1 and TRBJ2-7; D is ambiguous. Being an ORF, TRBV23-1 has a function that is uncertain. CDR3 length: 13 residues. V was cut by 3 bases and J by 4 bases, with 10 bases left in between. This chain's CDR3 is CASSQTPIYEQYF. The CDR3 bases are TGCGCCAGCAGTCAGACTCCGATTTACGAGCAGTACTTC.

V usage is TRBV4-3 and J usage is TRBJ2-2; 11 bases match TRBD2. The CDR3 has 18 amino acids. V shed 2 bases and J 3 bases; nucleotides not matched to a gene: 8. Germline V gene lookup returns CDR1 LGHNA and CDR2 YSLEER. Here the CDR3 reads CASSQLYSGGADTGELFF. Written as DNA, the CDR3 is TGCGCCAGCAGCCAACTTTATAGCGGGGGGGCCGACACCGGGGAGCTGTTTTTT.